The rows below give T cell receptor beta chains drawn from one sample of a study of Graves' ophthalmopathy and Graves' hyperthyroidism. TCRdb independently ran MiXCR on the multiplex PCR reads; one entry per CDR3 protein. This table has a few hundred thousand distinct CDR3 sequences, 15% to 19% appearing once. The sample was peripheral blood. These receptors were obtained from a woman aged 18-29 years with stable Graves' hyperthyroidism. Both conserved end residues are part of each CDR3. The D gene is left open where the match is weak. Rows may omit the clone size; those that give it use once, few, many or a size class.

D gene	clone size	V gene	J gene	CDR3 protein	CDR3 DNA
.	many	TRBV4-2	TRBJ1-3	CASSPAVALGGNTIYF	TGTGCCAGCAGCCCGGCGGTGGCACTCGGGGGAAACACCATATATTTT
.	many	TRBV6-2/TRBV6-3	TRBJ2-2	CASRSIGELFF	TGTGCCAGCAGGAGTATCGGGGAGCTGTTTTTT
TRBD2	many	TRBV5-1	TRBJ2-7	CASSLILAGISYEQYF	TGCGCCAGCAGCTTGATACTAGCGGGGATTTCCTACGAGCAGTACTTC
.	many	TRBV12-3/TRBV12-4	TRBJ2-7	CASSRTPTTSYGQYF	TGTGCCAGCAGTCGGACACCGACCACCTCCTACGGGCAGTACTTC
.	.	TRBV11-2	TRBJ2-2	CASSFGLNTGELCF	TGTGCCAGCAGCTTCGGACTAAACACCGGGGAGCTGTGTTTT
TRBD1	many	TRBV11-2	TRBJ2-5	CASSLYSSSGTGYFQETQYF	TGTGCCAGCAGCTTATACTCAAGTTCCGGGACAGGGTATTTCCAAGAGACCCAGTACTTC
TRBD2	many	TRBV20-1	TRBJ2-7	CSAKAGPLYEQYF	TGCAGTGCTAAAGCGGGACCCCTCTACGAGCAGTACTTC
.	many	TRBV2	TRBJ1-1	CARVLETEAFF	TGTGCCAGAGTATTGGAAACTGAAGCTTTCTTT
.	many	TRBV24-1	TRBJ1-3	CATSDGTSGNTIYF	TGTGCCACCAGTGACGGGACCTCTGGAAACACCATATATTTT
TRBD1	few	TRBV11-1	TRBJ1-2	CASSQLPRRDRSLAYGYTF	TGTGCCAGCAGCCAGCTCCCCCGTCGGGACAGGAGTCTAGCCTATGGCTACACCTTC
.	many	TRBV12-3/TRBV12-4	TRBJ1-1	CASSPGVNTEAFF	TGTGCCAGCAGTCCGGGGGTTAACACTGAAGCTTTCTTT
TRBD1	.	TRBV12-3/TRBV12-4	TRBJ2-5	CASRGTGSGETQYF	TGTGCCAGCAGGGGGACAGGGTCGGGGGAGACCCAGTACTTC
.	.	TRBV6-5	TRBJ1-1	CASSPSTGTEAFF	TGTGCCAGCAGTCCCTCGACGGGGACTGAAGCTTTCTTT
TRBD1	many	TRBV11-2	TRBJ2-7	CASSRTGASYEQYF	TGTGCCAGCAGCCGAACAGGGGCCTCCTACGAGCAGTACTTC
TRBD1	many	TRBV20-1	TRBJ2-7	CSANRDRGYEQYF	TGCAGTGCCAACCGGGACAGGGGATACGAGCAGTACTTC